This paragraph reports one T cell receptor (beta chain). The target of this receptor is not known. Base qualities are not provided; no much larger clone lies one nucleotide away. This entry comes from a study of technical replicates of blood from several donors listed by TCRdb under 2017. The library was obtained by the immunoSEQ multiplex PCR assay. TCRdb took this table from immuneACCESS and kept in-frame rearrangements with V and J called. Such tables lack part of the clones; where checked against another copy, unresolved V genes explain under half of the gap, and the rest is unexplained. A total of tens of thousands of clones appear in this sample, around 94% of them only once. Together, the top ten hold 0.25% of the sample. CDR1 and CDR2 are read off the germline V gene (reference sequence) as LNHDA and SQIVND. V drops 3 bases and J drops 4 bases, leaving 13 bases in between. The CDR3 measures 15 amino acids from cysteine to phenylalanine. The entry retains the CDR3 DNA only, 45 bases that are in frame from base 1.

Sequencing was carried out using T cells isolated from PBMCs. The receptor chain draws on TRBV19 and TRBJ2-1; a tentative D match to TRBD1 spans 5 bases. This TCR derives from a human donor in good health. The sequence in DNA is TGTGCCAGTAGTATTGAGGCAGGGCCATACAATGAGCAGTTCTTC. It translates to CASSIEAGPYNEQFF.